Included here is one TCR beta chain sequence, with context. Its antigen is not known. The protocol was immunoSEQ multiplex PCR, while the TCRdb copy is restricted to in-frame clones and leaves out a portion. The repertoire holds more than 550,000 clones, with 55% to 75% as singletons. The entry originates in a study of shared clonotypes between healthy human individuals. The wider study: Three plates were used per donor for CD4 naive, three for CD4 memory, two for CD8 naive and one for CD8 memory.

CDR1 is SGHVS and CDR2 is FQNEAQ in the germline V gene. The CDR3 covers 13 residues. Unmatched junction bases numbered 2, after V lost 4 bases and J lost 3 bases. Study conclusions and caveats: Generally, naive subsets (rather than memory subsets) showed larger estimated richness.

This TCR came from a woman in her twenties or thirties in good health. Input material: memory CD4+ T cells sorted from blood. Documented subset: CD45RA-negative fraction. This chain links TRBV7-8 with TRBJ1-2; TRBD1 aligns across 7 bases. CDR3 protein: CASSSGQDYGYTF. The DNA of the CDR3 is TGTGCCAGCAGCTCCGGACAGGACTATGGCTACACCTTC.